Listed here are 26 T cell receptor beta chains from one sample, sequenced in a study of shared clonotypes between healthy human individuals. Only in-frame clones appear in the TCRdb table, and some are missing; sequencing was by immunoSEQ multiplex PCR. The sample holds fewer than 850,000 clones, 90% seen once. Sequencing used memory CD8+ T cells from PBMCs. Subset reported: CD45RO+ cells pooled with CCR7-negative TemRA cells. All receptors come from a man aged 18 to 30 in good health. Some clones in this sample may be carry-over from other donors' samples.

This chain links TRBV7-2 with TRBJ1-5, with D perhaps TRBD1 (5 bases). Per the germline V gene, CDR1 is SGHTA and CDR2 is FQGNSA. The CDR3 length is 17 residues. V gave up 2 bases and J gave up 0 bases, with 14 bases separating them. The CDR3 nucleotides are TGTGCCAGCAGCTTATGGGGACCCCTACCTAGCAATCAGCCCCAGCATTTT. It codes for CASSLWGPLPSNQPQHF.

This chain links TRBV28 with TRBJ2-1; 8 bases fit TRBD2. With V trimmed by 5 bases and J by 8 bases, 14 bases remained unmatched. The CDR3 loop spans 16 amino acids. The germline V gene encodes CDR1 MDHEN and CDR2 SYDVKM. The CDR3 DNA reads as TGTGCCAGCAGTATCTTCGGACTAGCTCTCGTAGATGAGCAGTTCTTC. It encodes CASSIFGLALVDEQFF.

This clone was observed a single time. V is TRBV6-5 and J is TRBJ2-5, with D tentatively TRBD2 (5 bases). CDR1 MNHEY and CDR2 SVGAGI come from the germline V gene. CDR3 length: 14 amino acids. The V gene lost 6 bases and the J gene lost 4 bases, with 15 bases spanning the gap. For the CDR3, the DNA is TGTGCCAGCAGCCGTCGTGAGGCGGGAGAGACCCAGTACTTC. Translating it yields CASSRREAGETQYF.

The chain combines TRBV7-9 with TRBJ2-7, with 9 positions matching TRBD1. The CDR3 is 15 residues long. The junction had 11 bases not matched to a gene; V was cut back by 5 bases and J by 6 bases. Germline assignment: CDR1 SEHNR and CDR2 FQNEAQ (reference sequence). The CDR3 spells CASSRIQGAYGEQYF. The CDR3 coding sequence is TGTGCCAGCAGCCGTATACAGGGGGCATACGGCGAGCAGTACTTC.

Worth noting for this clone: A junction boundary mismatches the germline segment, possibly from a read error. This chain connects TRBV28 to TRBJ2-7, with 7 bases lining up with TRBD1. This CDR3 is 13 amino acids long. Germline-derived CDR1 and CDR2 are MDHEN and SYDVKM. The CDR3 loop is CVSSYRDRDEQYF. The CDR3 DNA sequence: TGTGTCAGCAGTTACCGGGACAGAGACGAGCAGTACTTC.

The gene calls are TRBV5-6 and TRBJ1-1; D is unresolved. The germline V gene has CDR1 SGHDT and CDR2 YYEEEE. The V end lost 1 base, the J end lost 0 bases, and 13 bases lay between the germline ends. The CDR3 has 16 residues. The CDR3 loop is CASSLFTVSMNTEAFF. As DNA, the CDR3 is TGTGCCAGCAGCTTGTTCACAGTATCTATGAACACTGAAGCTTTCTTT. Full variable domain (rest looked up from reference TRBV5-6 and TRBJ1-1): DAGVTQSPTHLIKTRGQQVTLRCSPKSGHDTVSWYQQALGQGPQFIFQYYEEEERQRGNFPDRFSGHQFPNYSSELNVNALLLGDSALYLCASSLFTVSMNTEAFFGQGTRLTVV.

The chain links TRBV4-1 to TRBJ1-1; D is perhaps TRBD1 (5 bases). Germline CDR1 MGHRA, CDR2 YSYEKL. This CDR3 is built from 14 residues. V lost 0 bases to trimming and J lost 4 bases, with 9 bases between them. CDR3 in amino acids: CASSQDRGFTEAFF. The CDR3 region has the DNA TGCGCCAGCAGCCAAGATCGGGGGTTCACTGAAGCTTTCTTT.

Details on this clone: A junction boundary mismatches the germline segment, possibly from a read error. The gene calls are TRBV18 and TRBJ2-1; 11 bases are shared with TRBD2. The CDR3 length is 15 residues. The germline V gene encodes CDR1 KGHSH and CDR2 LQKENI. CDR3 in DNA: TGTGCCAGCTCGCCACTAGCGGGAGCCTACAATGAGCAGTTCTTC. Encoded protein: CASSPLAGAYNEQFF.

The CDR3 loop is CASSEGRLVEETQYF. Here the CDR3 DNA reads TGTGCCAGCAGTGAAGGGCGACTAGTAGAGGAGACCCAGTACTTC. The rearrangement joins TRBV2 to TRBJ2-5; TRBD2 is a possible D gene (6 bases). V was pared by 1 base and J by 5 bases, with 14 bases between. Germline V gene sequence: CDR1 SNHLY, CDR2 FYNNEI. This CDR3 is built from 15 residues.

The chain combines TRBV5-8 with TRBJ1-5; possibly TRBD1 for D (6 bases). Per germline, CDR1 SGHTS and CDR2 YDEGEE. The V gene lost 4 bases and the J gene lost 3 bases, with 14 bases spanning the gap. The CDR3 consists of 15 residues. In DNA form, the CDR3 reads TGTGCCAGCAGCCCGACAGGACGGGTCAATCAGCCCCAGCATTTT. Its protein product is CASSPTGRVNQPQHF.

V gene TRBV30 combines with J gene TRBJ2-7, with TRBD1 identical over 7 bases. J gave up 2 bases and V 0 bases, and 7 bases lay outside the gene matches. Looked up from germline, CDR1 is GTSNPN and CDR2 is SVGIG (reference sequence). This CDR3 has 15 amino acids. CDR3 sequence (DNA): TGTGCCTGGAGTGTAGTAGGGGGCTACCCCTACGAGCAGTACTTC. This sequence encodes CAWSVVGGYPYEQYF.

The chain is built from TRBV19 and TRBJ2-7; 12 bases are shared with TRBD1. Looked up from germline, CDR1 is LNHDA and CDR2 is SQIVND (reference sequence). The V and J ends lost 4 bases and 2 bases, in that order; junction bases with no gene match: 6. This CDR3 is 16 amino acids long. The CDR3 coding sequence is TGTGCCAGTAGTACCCCCCGGGACAGGGGGCCCTACGAGCAGTACTTC. It translates to CASSTPRDRGPYEQYF.

V is TRBV7-3 and J is TRBJ2-2, with 7 bases fitting TRBD2. The length of the CDR3 is 16 residues. V was pared by 2 bases and J by 13 bases, with 16 bases of the junction left unmatched. Germline lookup yields CDR1 SGHTA and CDR2 FQGTGA. DNA of the CDR3: TGTGCCAGCAGCTTAGTGGCTAGCGGCCGCCCCTGGGGGCTGTTTTTT. This sequence encodes CASSLVASGRPWGLFF. Complete variable domain (other parts from reference TRBV7-3 and TRBJ2-2): GAGVSQTPSNKVTEKGKYVELRCDPISGHTALYWYRQSLGQGPEFLIYFQGTGAADDSGLPNDRFFAVRPEGSVSTLKIQRTERGDSAVYLCASSLVASGRPWGLFFGEGSRLTVL.

CDR3 nucleotide sequence: TGTGCCAGCAGTTCCCGGACAGGGGGCTACGAGCAGTACTTC. Residues: CASSSRTGGYEQYF. The rearrangement joins TRBV28 to TRBJ2-7, with 10 bases fitting TRBD1. Germline assignment: CDR1 MDHEN and CDR2 SYDVKM. The CDR3 spans 14 residues. Losses at the gene ends were 4 bases for V and 3 bases for J; bases not matched to a gene: 3. Full variable domain (remainder filled in from reference TRBV28 and TRBJ2-7): DVKVTQSSRYLVKRTGEKVFLECVQDMDHENMFWYRQDPGLGLRLIYFSYDVKMKEKGDIPEGYSVSREKKERFSLILESASTNQTSMYLCASSSRTGGYEQYFGPGTRLTVT.

This chain links TRBV13 with TRBJ2-5; 13 bases align to TRBD2. Germline V gene sequence: CDR1 PRHDT, CDR2 FYEKMQ (reference sequence). With V trimmed by 5 bases and J by 5 bases, 8 bases remained unmatched. The CDR3 loop spans 16 amino acids. DNA for the CDR3: TGTGCCAGCAGCGCCCAACTAGCGGGAGGGCGGGAGACCCAGTACTTC. Translating it yields CASSAQLAGGRETQYF.

The J gene is TRBJ2-7, the V gene TRBV2, with 10 bases identical to TRBD2. CDR1 and CDR2 from the germline V gene are SNHLY and FYNNEI. J was trimmed by 2 bases and V by 5 bases; bases with no gene match: 6. The CDR3 has 15 residues. CDR3 protein: CASSRTSGKAYEQYF. The CDR3 bases are TGTGCCAGCAGTCGGACTAGCGGAAAAGCCTACGAGCAGTACTTC.

The V gene is TRBV6-1, the J gene TRBJ2-7; 9 bases agree with TRBD2. Germline V gene data show CDR1 as MNHNS and CDR2 as SASEGT. V lost 4 bases, J lost 6 bases, and 7 bases stayed unmatched. CDR3 length: 14 amino acids. For the CDR3, the DNA is TGTGCCAGCAGTGTCCTTAGCGGGAGATTCGAGCAGTACTTC. Its protein product is CASSVLSGRFEQYF.

The V gene is TRBV5-1, the J gene TRBJ2-1; tentative D call: TRBD1 (6 bases). Trimming left V 5 bases short and J 5 bases short, with 17 bases between. This CDR3 is built from 15 residues. The germline gives CDR1 SGHRS, CDR2 YFSETQ. CDR3 coding DNA: TGCGCCAGCAGTCGAGGACAGAAGCTACACAATGAGCAGTTCTTC. Amino acid sequence: CASSRGQKLHNEQFF.

This chain uses TRBV11-2 with TRBJ2-7, with D unresolved. Germline loops: CDR1 SGHAT, CDR2 FQNNGV. The CDR3 covers 13 residues. Trimming removed 3 bases from V and 2 bases from J, with 8 bases in between. The CDR3 loop reads CASSFSTPYEQYF. In DNA, the CDR3 is TGTGCCAGCAGCTTCTCCACCCCCTACGAGCAGTACTTC. Together with reference TRBV11-2 and TRBJ2-7, the CDR3 gives the full variable domain: EAGVAQSPRYKIIEKRQSVAFWCNPISGHATLYWYQQILGQGPKLLIQFQNNGVVDDSQLPKDRFSAERLKGVDSTLKIQPAKLEDSAVYLCASSFSTPYEQYFGPGTRLTVT.

The chain combines TRBV7-8 with TRBJ1-3, with D unclear. Germline values: CDR1 SGHVS, CDR2 FQNEAQ. V lost 5 bases, J lost 0 bases, and 20 bases lay in between. The CDR3 extends over 18 amino acids. The chain's CDR3 is CASSPYRGGQSSGNTIYF. Here the CDR3 DNA reads TGTGCCAGCAGCCCTTACAGAGGAGGGCAAAGCTCTGGAAACACCATATATTTT.

V usage is TRBV5-1 and J usage is TRBJ1-4, with TRBD1 identical over 10 bases. CDR3 size: 17 residues. V lost 0 bases and J lost 3; bases outside the gene matches: 5. Germline CDR1 SGHRS, CDR2 YFSETQ. CDR3 region: CASSLGLDRGSNEKLFF. CDR3 bases: TGCGCCAGCAGCTTGGGGCTGGACAGGGGGTCTAATGAAAAACTGTTTTTT.

The chain joins TRBV28 to TRBJ2-4, with D possibly TRBD2 on 6 matching bases. Germline CDR1 and CDR2: MDHEN and SYDVKM. This CDR3 contains 16 residues. The V gene lost 2 bases and the J gene lost 0 bases, with 11 bases spanning the gap. The CDR3 DNA reads TGTGCCAGCAGTTTAGGACTACACATAGCCAAAAACATTCAGTACTTC. Protein product: CASSLGLHIAKNIQYF.

The V gene is TRBV14, the J gene TRBJ2-1; 11 bases fit TRBD2. V trimming: 4 bases; J trimming: 3 bases; junction bases outside the gene matches: 14. Germline assignment: CDR1 SGHDN and CDR2 FVKESK. The CDR3 spans 19 residues. CDR3 protein: CASSPRGSGRAVFYNEQFF. The DNA for the CDR3 is TGTGCCAGCAGCCCCCGGGGTAGCGGGAGGGCTGTTTTCTACAATGAGCAGTTCTTC.

The chain recombines TRBV5-6 with TRBJ1-3, with 7 bases that match TRBD1. The CDR3 spans 17 residues. Germline V gene lookup returns CDR1 SGHDT and CDR2 YYEEEE. Trimming cost V 3 bases and J 0 bases; bases outside gene matches: 9. The CDR3 loop is CASSSPDRISSGNTIYF. Written as DNA, the CDR3 is TGTGCCAGCAGCTCCCCGGACAGGATCTCCTCTGGAAACACCATATATTTT.

This rearrangement joins TRBV7-9 to TRBJ2-5; D is uncertain. CDR1 SEHNR and CDR2 FQNEAQ come from the germline V gene (reference sequence). V dropped 2 bases and J dropped 1 base, with 5 bases sitting between them. The CDR3 is 13 residues long. The CDR3 is CASSLRLQETQYF. Written as DNA, the CDR3 is TGTGCCAGCAGCTTACGGCTCCAAGAGACCCAGTACTTC.

The chain employs TRBV5-1 and TRBJ1-1; D gene unclear. V lost 0 bases to trimming and J lost 2 bases, with 8 bases between them. From germline, CDR1 is SGHRS and CDR2 YFSETQ. The CDR3 sequence is 14 residues long. The CDR3 sequence is CASSLAAINTEAFF. The CDR3 DNA reads as TGCGCCAGCAGCTTGGCCGCAATAAACACTGAAGCTTTCTTT.